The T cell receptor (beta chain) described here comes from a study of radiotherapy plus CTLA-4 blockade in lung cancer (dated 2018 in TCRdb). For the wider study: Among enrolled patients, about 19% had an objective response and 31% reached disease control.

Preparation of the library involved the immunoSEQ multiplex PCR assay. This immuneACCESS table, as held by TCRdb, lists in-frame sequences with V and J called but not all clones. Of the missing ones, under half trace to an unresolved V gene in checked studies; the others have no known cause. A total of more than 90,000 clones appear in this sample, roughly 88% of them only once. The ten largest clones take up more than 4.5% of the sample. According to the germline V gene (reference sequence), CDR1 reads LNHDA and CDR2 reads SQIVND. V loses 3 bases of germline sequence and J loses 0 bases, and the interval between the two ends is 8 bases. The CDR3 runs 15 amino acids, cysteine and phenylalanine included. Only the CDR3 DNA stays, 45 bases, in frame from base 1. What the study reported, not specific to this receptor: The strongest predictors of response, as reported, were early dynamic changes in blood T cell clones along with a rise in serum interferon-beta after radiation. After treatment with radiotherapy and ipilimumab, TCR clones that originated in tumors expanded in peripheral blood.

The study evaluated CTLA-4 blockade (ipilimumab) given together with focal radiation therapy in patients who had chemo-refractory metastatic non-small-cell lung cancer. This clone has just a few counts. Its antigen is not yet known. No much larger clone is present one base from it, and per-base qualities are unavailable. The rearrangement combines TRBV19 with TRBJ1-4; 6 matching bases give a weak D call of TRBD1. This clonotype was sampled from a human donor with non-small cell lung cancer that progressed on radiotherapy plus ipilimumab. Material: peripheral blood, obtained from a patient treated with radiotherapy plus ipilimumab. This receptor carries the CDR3 CASSIGQTTNEKLFF. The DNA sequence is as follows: TGTGCCAGTAGTATCGGACAGACAACTAATGAAAAACTGTTTTTT. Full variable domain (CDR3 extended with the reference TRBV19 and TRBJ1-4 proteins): DGGITQSPKYLFRKEGQNVTLSCEQNLNHDAMYWYRQDPGQGLRLIYYSQIVNDFQKGDIAEGYSVSREKKESFPLTVTSAQKNPTAFYLCASSIGQTTNEKLFFGSGTQLSVL.